This T cell receptor beta chain was sequenced for a study of high-grade serous ovarian cancer treatment subgroups. Germline loops: CDR1 SGHAT, CDR2 FQNNGV. CDR3 size: 14 residues. With V trimmed by 5 bases and J by 0 bases, 1 base remained unmatched. Sequencing used immunoSEQ multiplex PCR; TCRdb keeps in-frame clones, though not all of them. Of some 3,200 clones in the sample, around 70% are singletons; the top ten hold around 29%. Study-wide results and limits: TCR relatedness rose with neoantigen level and trended with mutation load. Tumors within one patient showed repertoire similarity of roughly 0.11 to 0.8. Only CDR3 was analyzed; CDR1 and CDR2 were not.

Tumor samples were taken before definitive surgery or chemotherapy. As concerns this clone: Its matching antigen is unknown.

Sequencing was done on a sample of tumor tissue. This TCR derives from a human donor with high-grade serous ovarian cancer. The chain couples TRBV11-2 to TRBJ2-3, with 8 bases lining up with TRBD2. As DNA, the CDR3 is TGTGCCAGCAGCCCTAGCGGGAGCACAGATACGCAGTATTTT. The encoded protein is CASSPSGSTDTQYF.